This entry is about one T cell receptor beta chain. What it binds is unknown. TCRdb's table, derived via immunoSEQ multiplex PCR, lists solely in-frame clones and lacks some. The data contain 7,500 to 9,500 clones, around 80% of them singletons. The CDR3 has 14 amino acids. The V gene lost 3 bases and the J gene lost 2 bases, with 9 bases spanning the gap. CDR1 is MRHNA, CDR2 SNTAGT, per germline. The sample belongs to a study of tumor-infiltrating lymphocytes in localized non-small cell lung cancer. Study results and limitations: T-cell fraction did not differ between immunotypes IM1 and IM2.

This chain uses TRBV6-4 with TRBJ2-3; tentatively, D is TRBD1 (5 bases). Material for sequencing was uninvolved lung tissue not adjacent to the tumor. This receptor was obtained from a human donor with non-small cell lung cancer. Here the CDR3 reads CASSEAGFTDTQYF. The DNA of the CDR3 is TGTGCCAGCAGTGAGGCAGGGTTCACAGATACGCAGTATTTT.